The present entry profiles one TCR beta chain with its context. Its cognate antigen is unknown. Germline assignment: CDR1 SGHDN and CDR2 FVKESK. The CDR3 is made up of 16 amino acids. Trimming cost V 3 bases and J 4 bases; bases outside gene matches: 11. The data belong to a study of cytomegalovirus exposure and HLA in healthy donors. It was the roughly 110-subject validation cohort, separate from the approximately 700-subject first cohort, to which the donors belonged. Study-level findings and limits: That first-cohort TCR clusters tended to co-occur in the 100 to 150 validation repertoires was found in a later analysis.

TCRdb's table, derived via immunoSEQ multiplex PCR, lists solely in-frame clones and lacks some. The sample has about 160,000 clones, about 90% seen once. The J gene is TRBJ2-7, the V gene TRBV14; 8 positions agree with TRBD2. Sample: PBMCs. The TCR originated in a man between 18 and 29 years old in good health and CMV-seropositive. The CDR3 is CASSQDSGSRSYEQYF. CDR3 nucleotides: TGTGCCAGCAGCCAGGACAGCGGGAGCAGATCTTACGAGCAGTACTTC.